One T cell receptor beta chain is described in this entry. Its cognate antigen is unknown. This table comes from immunoSEQ multiplex PCR, and its TCRdb copy is limited to in-frame clones, with some not included. The table shows tens of thousands of clones, with around 73% occurring only once. The data stem from a study of vaccination effects on CD4 cells after COVID-19. Viral peptide pools were used in the ViraFEST assay to expand antigen-specific CD4+ T cells, and sequencing came afterward. Isolating CD4+ T cells followed approximately 9 days of culture. This person caught SARS-CoV-2 sometime from March to December 2020, and PCR testing confirmed the infection. After about 2 million PBMC were placed in each well, they were cultured with approximately 10 IU/ml IL-2 and roughly 10 ug/ml peptides. The J segment lost 7 bases and the V segment lost 4 bases, leaving 6 bases of the junction unmatched. The CDR3 sequence is 14 residues long. CDR1 and CDR2 (germline): LGHNA, YNFKEQ.

The sample was CD4+ T cells from PBMCs cultured with HCoV-NL63 spike peptides, taken before COVID-19 vaccination. The rearrangement links TRBV4-2 to TRBJ2-1; 8 nucleotides agree with TRBD1. The clonotype originates from a human donor who had a prior SARS-CoV-2 infection. The CDR3 DNA reads as TGTGCCAGCAGCCGTCAGGGGGCCGCAAATGAGCAGTTCTTC. It encodes CASSRQGAANEQFF.